These 26 T cell receptor beta chains share one sample of origin, sequenced in a study of Ad26.COV2.S vaccination and SARS-CoV-2 variants. This table comes from immunoSEQ multiplex PCR, and its TCRdb copy is limited to in-frame clones, with some not included. The data show more than 400,000 clones, with 92% seen just once and under 2% held by the top ten. Treatment of the sample: roughly 18 received Ad26.COV2.S at low or high dose, single or two shots; about 5 received placebo; per-sample allocation not given. Samples were taken on day 63 after the first vaccine or placebo injection. The sequences come from peripheral blood, collected in a trial of Ad26.COV2.S vaccine versus placebo. These receptors all stem from a person aged 18-65 years who received the Ad26.COV2.S COVID-19 vaccine or a placebo.

This chain uses TRBV6-2 or TRBV6-3 with TRBJ2-7; D gene ambiguous. The CDR3 contains 11 residues. Germline lookup yields CDR1 MNHEY and CDR2 SVGEGT. The germline V and J ends were trimmed by 5 bases and 2 bases, with 4 bases remaining between them. The DNA of the CDR3 is TGTGCCAGCAGTCGAGCCTACGAGCAGTACTTC. Translation: CASSRAYEQYF.

The chain carries TRBV5-1 and TRBJ1-2; 11 bases map to TRBD1. Germline V gene sequence: CDR1 SGHRS, CDR2 YFSETQ. The CDR3 extends over 16 amino acids. The ends lost 0 bases at V and 8 bases at J; junction bases unmatched: 9. The DNA of the CDR3 is TGCGCCAGCAGCTTGGCACCGGGACAGGGGGTAGGCGGCTACACCTTC. Its translation: CASSLAPGQGVGGYTF.

The chain employs TRBV4-3 and TRBJ2-6; TRBD1 or TRBD2 may be the D gene (6 bases each). V was clipped by 4 bases and J by 0 bases, with 19 bases between them. Germline V lookup: CDR1 LGHNA, CDR2 YSLEER. This CDR3 is built from 19 residues. The CDR3 bases are TGCGCCAGCAGCCCGGGGGCACGGACACCCTTCTCTGGGGCCAACGTCCTGACTTTC. Its translation: CASSPGARTPFSGANVLTF.

V and J are TRBV30 and TRBJ1-2, with unresolved D. CDR1 and CDR2 from the germline V gene are GTSNPN and SVGIG (reference sequence). The CDR3 runs to 12 residues. Deletions cut 1 base from V and 8 bases from J, with 11 bases between. DNA of the CDR3: TGTGCCTGGAGTGGGGATAGATTGGGCTACACCTTC. It codes for CAWSGDRLGYTF.

V is TRBV4-1 and J is TRBJ2-7; TRBD1 aligns across 9 bases. The CDR3 has 16 amino acids. Germline-derived CDR1 and CDR2 are MGHRA and YSYEKL. V dropped 3 bases and J dropped 6; count of bases not matched to a gene: 12. CDR3 loop: CASSQQGQGKLGEQYF. The CDR3 DNA reads TGCGCCAGCAGCCAGCAAGGACAGGGGAAACTCGGCGAGCAGTACTTC.

This clone was counted only a few times. The chain carries TRBV3-1 (or the pseudogene TRBV3-2) and TRBJ2-7; TRBD1 agrees at 8 bases. The CDR3 loop spans 15 amino acids. The germline V gene encodes CDR1 LGHDT and CDR2 YNNKEL (reference sequence). Trimming took 5 bases from V and 6 from J; bases not matched to a gene: 12. As DNA, the CDR3 is TGTGCCAGCAGCGGACGACGGACAGGGTCTCTCGAGCAGTACTTC. This encodes CASSGRRTGSLEQYF.

The chain is built from TRBV6-2 or TRBV6-3 and TRBJ1-4; D is perhaps TRBD1 (5 bases). V shed 5 bases and J shed 4 bases, with 11 bases lying between them. The CDR3 is 14 amino acids. Germline assignment: CDR1 MNHEY and CDR2 SVGEGT. CDR3 sequence reads: CASSTGRLNEKLFF. As DNA, the CDR3 is TGTGCCAGCAGTACGGGACGGCTTAATGAAAAACTGTTTTTT.

The chain carries TRBV11-2 and TRBJ2-3, with D maybe TRBD1 (5 bases). V shed 1 base and J shed 2 bases, with 7 bases lying between them. The CDR3 consists of 14 residues. The germline V gene encodes CDR1 SGHAT and CDR2 FQNNGV. The CDR3 region is CASSLGQSTDTQYF. DNA of the CDR3: TGTGCCAGCAGCTTAGGACAGTCCACAGATACGCAGTATTTT.

This clone occurred a few times. The chain couples TRBV7-6 to TRBJ2-5; D is undetermined. V was clipped by 1 base and J by 0 bases, with 3 bases between them. This CDR3 is built from 13 residues. CDR1 SGHVS and CDR2 FNYEAQ come from the germline V gene. CDR3 in DNA: TGTGCCAGCAGCTTAGTCCACCAAGAGACCCAGTACTTC. It yields the protein CASSLVHQETQYF.

The chain is built from TRBV9 and TRBJ1-3, with 7 bases that match TRBD1. Germline lookup yields CDR1 SGDLS and CDR2 YYNGEE. CDR3 length equals 16 residues. With 3 bases clipped from V and 7 bases from J, the junction kept 13 bases outside the gene matches. CDR3 coding DNA: TGTGCCAGCAGCGCCCCACGACAGGGAGCGTGGAACACCATATATTTT. Encoded protein: CASSAPRQGAWNTIYF.

The chain recombines TRBV5-5 with TRBJ2-7; 7 nucleotides match TRBD1. The CDR3 spans 13 residues. The germline gives CDR1 SGHKS, CDR2 YYEKEE (reference sequence). Trimming at V came to 4 bases and at J to 4 bases, leaving 5 bases not matched to a gene. The CDR3 DNA reads TGTGCCAGCAGCCCCGGGACAGCTTACGAGCAGTACTTC. It encodes CASSPGTAYEQYF.

The rearrangement links TRBV18 to TRBJ1-4; 9 nucleotides align to TRBD1. Losses at the gene ends were 2 bases for V and 7 bases for J; bases not matched to a gene: 8. The CDR3 runs 16 residues. Looked up from germline, CDR1 is KGHSH and CDR2 is LQKENI. The CDR3: CASSPILGQGSEKLFF. CDR3 DNA: TGTGCCAGCTCACCAATATTGGGACAGGGTAGTGAAAAACTGTTTTTT. Together with reference TRBV18 and TRBJ1-4, the CDR3 gives the full variable domain: NAGVMQNPRHLVRRRGQEARLRCSPMKGHSHVYWYRQLPEEGLKFMVYLQKENIIDESGMPKERFSAEFPKEGPSILRIQQVVRGDSAAYFCASSPILGQGSEKLFFGSGTQLSVL.

The CDR3 DNA reads as TGCAGCGGGGAAGGGGAGAAGAACACTGAAGCTTTCTTT. Translating it yields CSGEGEKNTEAFF. The V gene is TRBV29-1, the J gene TRBJ1-1; possible D gene TRBD1, 5 bases. Germline CDR1 SQVTM, CDR2 ANQGSEA. This CDR3 region has 13 residues. With 7 bases removed from V and 1 base from J, the gap between germline ends came to 13 bases.

The chain uses TRBV4-3 and TRBJ1-1; TRBD1 aligns across 9 bases. The CDR3 is 20 amino acids. V lost 1 base to trimming and J lost 2 bases; unmatched junction nucleotides: 17. Per the germline V gene, CDR1 is LGHNA and CDR2 is YSLEER. CDR3 bases: TGCGCCAGCAGCCAAGCCTCCCTTTTCGAGGACAGGGGATTTAACACTGAAGCTTTCTTT. Amino acid sequence: CASSQASLFEDRGFNTEAFF.

This clone was counted once. The CDR3 DNA reads as TGCGCCAGCAGCCAAGCGGGGGAAGCTTTCTTT. It yields the protein CASSQAGEAFF. The gene calls are TRBV4-3 and TRBJ1-1, with no clear D. The CDR3 runs to 11 residues. V dropped 1 base and J dropped 8 bases, with 5 bases sitting between them. From germline, CDR1 is LGHNA and CDR2 YSLEER.

The chain carries TRBV4-3 and TRBJ1-2; a weak D match, TRBD1 (5 bases). Between the trimmed V and J ends, which lost 2 bases and 8 bases, there was a span of 33 bases. The CDR3 contains 20 residues. Per germline, CDR1 LGHNA and CDR2 YSLEER. The CDR3 region has the DNA TGCGCCAGCAGCCAAAATCCTACGGCGGGGGGGGGTACACCCCTCTTGGGCTACACCTTC. Translated: CASSQNPTAGGGTPLLGYTF.

The genes are TRBV19 and TRBJ1-5; D gene unclear. Germline V CDR1 and CDR2: LNHDA, SQIVND (reference sequence). The CDR3 covers 12 residues. V gave up 5 bases and J gave up 5 bases, with 7 bases separating them. The CDR3 protein is CASSPLDQPQHF. As DNA, the CDR3 is TGTGCCAGTAGTCCGCTGGATCAGCCCCAGCATTTT.

The chain is built from TRBV19 and TRBJ1-2, with unresolved D. CDR1 LNHDA and CDR2 SQIVND come from the germline V gene (reference sequence). This CDR3 is built from 14 residues. V was cut by 5 bases and J by 3 bases, with 13 bases left in between. Here the CDR3 reads CASSWSTVDYGYTF. CDR3 DNA: TGTGCCAGTAGTTGGAGCACAGTTGACTATGGCTACACCTTC. The variable domain in full, completed from reference TRBV19 and TRBJ1-2, reads DGGITQSPKYLFRKEGQNVTLSCEQNLNHDAMYWYRQDPGQGLRLIYYSQIVNDFQKGDIAEGYSVSREKKESFPLTVTSAQKNPTAFYLCASSWSTVDYGYTFGSGTRLTVV.

J is TRBJ2-7 and V is TRBV28; either TRBD1 or TRBD2 may supply D (5 bases each). Trimming cost V 5 bases and J 2 bases, with 10 bases left between them. The length of the CDR3 is 13 residues. Per the germline V gene, CDR1 is MDHEN and CDR2 is SYDVKM. In DNA, the CDR3 is TGTGCCAGCAGTGGGGGACCGACCTACGAGCAGTACTTC. It encodes CASSGGPTYEQYF.

The chain is built from TRBV19 and TRBJ2-7, with 7 bases matching TRBD2. There are 13 residues in the CDR3. After removal of 6 bases from V and 2 bases from J, the junction contained 4 bases not matched to a gene. Germline CDR1 reads LNHDA; CDR2 reads SQIVND (reference sequence). CDR3 loop: CASSPAGAYEQYF. DNA of the CDR3: TGTGCCAGTAGCCCGGCGGGGGCCTACGAGCAGTACTTC.

The chain has TRBV7-9 and TRBJ2-5; D is uncertain. The germline V gene encodes CDR1 SEHNR and CDR2 FQNEAQ (reference sequence). CDR3 size: 15 residues. V was shortened by 1 base and J by 2 bases, with 11 bases between the two germline ends. CDR3 nucleotide sequence: TGTGCCAGCAGCTTAGGTTTGGGGATACAAGAGACCCAGTACTTC. It codes for CASSLGLGIQETQYF.

The chain's CDR3 is CASSFGTIPYNSPLHF. CDR3 coding DNA: TGCGCCAGCAGCTTTGGGACTATCCCCTATAATTCACCCCTCCACTTT. The chain is built from TRBV5-1 and TRBJ1-6, with D perhaps TRBD1 (5 bases). Germline-derived CDR1 and CDR2 are SGHRS and YFSETQ. The CDR3 totals 16 residues. V gave up 2 bases and J gave up 2 bases, with 11 bases separating them.

This chain uses TRBV28 with TRBJ1-1; D gene uncertain. The CDR3 is 14 residues long. Between the trimmed V and J ends, which lost 6 bases and 4 bases, there was a span of 15 bases. Germline V gene data show CDR1 as MDHEN and CDR2 as SYDVKM. CDR3 sequence reads: CASSPAAGFTEAFF. The CDR3 region has the DNA TGTGCCAGCAGCCCCGCCGCAGGATTCACTGAAGCTTTCTTT.

The V gene is TRBV5-6, the J gene TRBJ1-6; TRBD1 matches 7 bases. The CDR3 consists of 14 residues. CDR1 SGHDT and CDR2 YYEEEE come from the germline V gene. With V trimmed by 6 bases and J by 7 bases, 7 bases remained unmatched. CDR3 in DNA: TGTGCCAGCAACTACAGGGGCTCGAATTCACCCCTCCACTTT. It specifies CASNYRGSNSPLHF.

This clone came up once. V and J are TRBV30 and TRBJ2-5, with 10 bases lining up with TRBD2. Germline trimming cut 4 bases from V and 5 bases from J; bases unmatched to any gene: 4. The germline CDR1 and CDR2 sequences are GTSNPN and SVGIG (reference sequence). The CDR3 has 13 residues. This CDR3 reads CAWNGLAVETQYF. CDR3 in DNA: TGTGCCTGGAACGGACTAGCGGTTGAGACCCAGTACTTC.

This clone was counted a single time. The chain carries TRBV15 and TRBJ2-1; TRBD1 agrees at 8 bases. The trim removed 1 base at V and 15 bases at J, leaving 8 bases unmatched. The CDR3 sequence is 13 residues long. Germline V CDR1 and CDR2: LNHNV, YYDKDF (reference sequence). The CDR3 here is CATSRGPGQEGFF. DNA for the CDR3: TGTGCCACCAGCAGAGGTCCGGGACAGGAGGGGTTCTTC.